The 19 T cell receptor beta chains presented below share a single source sample, sequenced in a study of Graves' ophthalmopathy and Graves' hyperthyroidism. Amplification targeted the TCR beta CDR3 regions, with RNA transcripts as the source material. First-round RT-PCR relied on HTBI primers, and a second-round multiplex PCR came next. Each CDR3 protein is one row after TCRdb ran MiXCR on the multiplex PCR reads. In the table there are about 550,000 distinct CDR3 sequences, 35% to 40% of which are singletons. Sequenced material: peripheral blood or thyroid tissue (not recorded which). The receptor source for this set is an adult man with Graves' hyperthyroidism.

This clonotype was observed many times. The chain combines TRBV6-5 with TRBJ1-4; D remains unclear. The CDR3 is 12 residues long. Trimming stripped 5 bases from V and 14 bases from J, with 15 bases between. CDR1 and CDR2 (germline): MNHEY, SVGAGI. CDR3 residues: CASSPGGFYLFF. CDR3 coding DNA: TGTGCCAGCAGTCCCGGAGGTTTCTATCTGTTTTTT.

This clonotype has just a few counts. The rearrangement joins TRBV4-1 to TRBJ1-1; possible D gene TRBD1, 5 bases. V dropped 0 bases and J dropped 0 bases, with 17 bases sitting between them. This CDR3 is built from 18 residues. Germline CDR1 MGHRA, CDR2 YSYEKL. CDR3 in amino acids: CASSQDPAGSKVNTEAFF. As DNA, the CDR3 is TGCGCCAGCAGCCAAGATCCCGCAGGGTCGAAGGTGAACACTGAAGCTTTCTTT.

The chain combines TRBV6-5 with TRBJ2-5; 7 nucleotides match TRBD2. Germline CDR1 and CDR2: MNHEY and SVGAGI. Trimming cost V 1 base and J 7 bases; bases outside gene matches: 15. This CDR3 region has 17 residues. CDR3 sequence reads: CASSYLGHAGGSGTQYF. Written as DNA, the CDR3 is TGTGCCAGCAGTTACTTAGGCCATGCCGGGGGGTCGGGGACCCAGTACTTC.

This clonotype came up many times. A much larger clone differs from this one at a single base, so this may be a read error. This chain joins TRBV25-1 and TRBJ1-2, with D possibly being TRBD1 (5 bases). This CDR3 is 13 amino acids long. CDR1 is MGHDK, CDR2 SYGVNS, per germline. The CDR3: CASSESGNCGYTF. The CDR3 DNA sequence: TGTGCCAGCAGTGAATCAGGGAACTGTGGCTACACCTTC.

The chain uses TRBV9 and TRBJ2-2, with unresolved D. The CDR3 is made up of 13 amino acids. From germline, CDR1 is SGDLS and CDR2 YYNGEE. Deletions cut 8 bases from V and 6 bases from J, with 14 bases between. In nucleotides, the CDR3 is TGTGCCAGTTTAGGTGACCGCCCCGGGGAGCTGTTTTTT. It is translated as CASLGDRPGELFF.

This clonotype was detected many times. V gene TRBV5-1 combines with J gene TRBJ1-1, with TRBD1 matching 7 bases. The germline CDR1 and CDR2 sequences are SGHRS and YFSETQ. J lost 8 bases, V lost 4 bases, and 5 bases had no gene match. The CDR3 extends over 12 amino acids. CDR3 loop: CASSPGTVEAFF. DNA for the CDR3: TGCGCCAGCAGCCCTGGGACAGTCGAAGCTTTCTTT.

On this clonotype itself: Its ends do not fully match the called genes, so a read error is possible. The rearrangement links TRBV12-3 or TRBV12-4 to TRBJ1-4; D is ambiguous. The CDR3 is 12 amino acids. Here the CDR3 DNA reads TGTGCCAGCAGTTCAACCCTGGGCCGGGTCGGGTTT. This encodes CASSSTLGRVGF.

The genes are TRBV9 and TRBJ2-3; D gene uncertain. Deletions cut 4 bases from V and 6 bases from J, with 9 bases between. Germline CDR1 SGDLS, CDR2 YYNGEE. CDR3 length: 12 residues. The CDR3 loop is CASSRNGDTQYF. The CDR3 DNA sequence: TGTGCCAGCAGCCGTAATGGCGATACGCAGTATTTT. The entire variable domain, with the rest obtained from reference TRBV9 and TRBJ2-3, is as follows: DSGVTQTPKHLITATGQRVTLRCSPRSGDLSVYWYQQSLDQGLQFLIQYYNGEERAKGNILERFSAQQFPDLHSELNLSSLELGDSALYFCASSRNGDTQYFGPGTRLTVL.

The V and J genes are TRBV24-1 and TRBJ1-1, with TRBD1 identical over 7 bases. Germline CDR1 reads KGHDR; CDR2 reads SFDVKD. There are 16 residues in the CDR3. J was trimmed by 0 bases and V by 0 bases; bases with no gene match: 3. CDR3 amino acids: CATSDLRDSLNTEAFF. The CDR3 DNA sequence: TGTGCCACCAGTGATTTGAGGGACAGCTTGAACACTGAAGCTTTCTTT.

The rearrangement joins TRBV29-1 to TRBJ1-6, with 9 bases matching TRBD1. This CDR3 spans 13 amino acids. V lost 3 bases, J lost 9 bases, and 3 bases stayed unmatched. Germline V lookup: CDR1 SQVTM, CDR2 ANQGSEA. DNA for the CDR3: TGCAGCGTTGACGGGACAGGGTCTTCACCCCTCCACTTT. Translation: CSVDGTGSSPLHF.

This chain connects TRBV2 to TRBJ1-1, with 8 nucleotides matching TRBD1. This CDR3 contains 18 residues. The junction had 13 bases not matched to a gene; V was cut back by 4 bases and J by 0 bases. Germline CDR1 reads SNHLY; CDR2 reads FYNNEI. The CDR3 here is CASSVRGGQVIMNTEAFF. The CDR3 DNA is TGTGCCAGCAGTGTTAGGGGGGGACAGGTAATCATGAACACTGAAGCTTTCTTT.

This clonotype showed up just a few times. The chain couples TRBV7-9 to TRBJ2-5, with D possibly matching TRBD2 (6 bases). The ends were cut back, 5 bases at V and 4 bases at J, with 17 bases in the middle. The CDR3 runs to 15 residues. From germline, CDR1 is SEHNR and CDR2 FQNEAQ (reference sequence). CDR3 sequence: CASSPGRPRRETQYF. CDR3 DNA: TGTGCCAGCAGCCCGGGGAGGCCCCGGCGAGAGACCCAGTACTTC.

This clonotype was recorded at least ten times. This chain connects TRBV12-3 or TRBV12-4 to TRBJ2-3; D gene unclear. V lost 6 bases to trimming and J lost 2 bases, with 6 bases between them. CDR3 size: 12 residues. CDR3 amino acids: CASSPITDTQYF. The CDR3 bases are TGTGCCAGCAGCCCTATCACAGATACGCAGTATTTT.

With regard to this clonotype: Since no conserved phenylalanine or tryptophan closes the CDR3, a read error is the likely cause. This rearrangement joins TRBV12-3 or TRBV12-4 to TRBJ1-2, with a tentative D call TRBD1 (5 bases). The CDR3 is made up of 14 amino acids. V lost 6 bases and J 0 bases, leaving 11 bases between the germline ends. The CDR3 sequence is CASSPRQPNYGYTS. CDR3 nucleotide sequence: TGTGCCAGCAGCCCCCGACAGCCTAACTATGGCTACACCTCC.

This clonotype has ten or more counts. V gene TRBV5-8 combines with J gene TRBJ1-2, with TRBD1 matching over 7 bases. The CDR3 length is 14 residues. J was trimmed by 6 bases and V by 4 bases; bases with no gene match: 9. Germline V gene sequence: CDR1 SGHTS, CDR2 YDEGEE. CDR3 coding DNA: TGTGCCAGCAGCAGGGCCGGGACAGTAAATGGCTACACCTTC. Amino acid sequence: CASSRAGTVNGYTF.

Ten or more counts support this clonotype. The chain uses TRBV19 and TRBJ1-5, with D maybe TRBD1 (6 bases). Germline CDR1 and CDR2: LNHDA and SQIVND (reference sequence). This CDR3 comprises 15 residues. Trimming removed 5 bases from V and 6 bases from J, with 17 bases in between. CDR3 region: CASSASGAAGQPQHF. Here the CDR3 DNA reads TGTGCCAGTAGTGCCTCAGGGGCCGCTGGTCAGCCCCAGCATTTT.

This clonotype was found many times. J is TRBJ2-7 and V is TRBV3-1; TRBD1 matches 7 bases. Germline values: CDR1 LGHDT, CDR2 YNNKEL (reference sequence). The CDR3 loop spans 14 amino acids. J gave up 0 bases and V 4 bases, and 3 bases lay outside the gene matches. CDR3 nucleotide sequence: TGTGCCAGCAGCCGGGACAGCTACTCCTACGAGCAGTACTTC. Encoded protein: CASSRDSYSYEQYF.

The chain combines TRBV20-1 with TRBJ1-1; D ambiguous. In germline, CDR1 is DFQATT, CDR2 SNEGSKA (reference sequence). The CDR3 consists of 14 residues. The V end lost 2 bases, the J end lost 1 base, and 11 bases lay between the germline ends. The DNA for the CDR3 is TGCAGTGCTAGAACTGCGAGGAGGAACACTGAAGCTTTCTTT. Residues: CSARTARRNTEAFF.

This clonotype appeared a single time. A much larger clone lies one base from this, so it may be a read error. The rearrangement joins TRBV12-3 or TRBV12-4 to TRBJ2-5, with 7 bases matching TRBD1. There are 13 residues in the CDR3. The CDR3: CASNPGGTATRYF. The CDR3 nucleotides read TGTGCCAGCAACCCCGGTGGGACAGCGACCCGGTACTTC.